Listed below are T cell receptor beta chains from one sample, sequenced in a study of cytomegalovirus exposure and HLA in healthy donors. Measured with immunoSEQ multiplex PCR; TCRdb has only the in-frame clones, and not every one. There are around 90,000 clones in the sample; about 80% occur only once, and less than 8% lies in the top ten. The sample comprised PBMCs. The receptor set was obtained from a man aged 25-45 years in good health and CMV-seronegative. Both conserved end residues are part of each CDR3. The D gene is left open where the match is weak. Size values are once, few and many counts, or a class for expanded clones, and some rows have none.

length	V	J	size	D	DNA	CDR3
15	TRBV18	TRBJ2-3	NA	NA	TGTGCCAGCTCACACACACAGCAGCCCACAGATACGCAGTATTTT	CASSHTQQPTDTQYF
15	TRBV12-5	TRBJ1-1	NA	NA	TGTGCTAGTGGTTTGGTAGTTGGGGGACATGCTGAAGCTTTCTTT	CASGLVVGGHAEAFF
16	TRBV2	TRBJ1-6	few	TRBD1	TGTGCCAGCCGGGACAGGGCGAGCTCCTATAATTCACCCCTCCACTTT	CASRDRASSYNSPLHF
13	TRBV6-5	TRBJ1-2	NA	TRBD1	TGTGCCAGCAGTCAGACAGGGAACTATGGCTACACCTTC	CASSQTGNYGYTF
13	TRBV19	TRBJ2-3	NA	NA	TGTGCCAGTAGTACCGGACTTTATGATACGCAGTATTTT	CASSTGLYDTQYF
13	TRBV27	TRBJ2-7	once	TRBD2	TGTGCCAGCAGTTGGGGACTAGCCTACGAGCAGTACTTC	CASSWGLAYEQYF
15	TRBV19	TRBJ1-5	NA	NA	TGTGCCACAGCCGGGGGGGCTGGTAGCAATCAGCCCCAGCATTTT	CATAGGAGSNQPQHF
15	TRBV5-6	TRBJ1-3	NA	TRBD1	TGTGCCAGCAGCTCCACAGGGGACTTTGGAAACACCATATATTTT	CASSSTGDFGNTIYF
14	TRBV28	TRBJ1-3	NA	NA	TGTGCCAGCAGTTTGGGGGCGCCTGGAAACACCATATATTTT	CASSLGAPGNTIYF
14	TRBV6-1	TRBJ2-1	NA	TRBD2	TGTGCCACCGGACGCGAGAGCGGGAGGTATTGGCAGTTCTTC	CATGRESGRYWQFF
13	TRBV7-2	TRBJ1-1	once	NA	TGTGCCAGCGGCGCAGTAGCCGGCACTGAAGCTTTCTTT	CASGAVAGTEAFF
19	TRBV30	TRBJ2-1	once	TRBD2	TGTGCCTGGAGTGTACTCCCCGGGACTAGCGGGAGTTTTCGCAATGAGCAGTTCTTC	CAWSVLPGTSGSFRNEQFF
16	TRBV7-2	TRBJ1-1	NA	TRBD1	TGTGCCAGCAGCTTATTGGACCAGGACAGGGCCACTGAAGCTTTCTTT	CASSLLDQDRATEAFF
15	TRBV28	TRBJ2-1	NA	TRBD1	TGTGCCAGCAGTCTTTTTCCGGGACAGGGGAATGAGCAGTTCTTC	CASSLFPGQGNEQFF
15	TRBV7-6	TRBJ2-1	NA	TRBD2	TGTGCCAGCAGCTTATTTGCGGGAGGGCCGGGTGAGCAGTTCTTC	CASSLFAGGPGEQFF
17	TRBV29-1	TRBJ2-2	few	NA	TGCAGCGTTGAGTTTTTCGGGGTTACTGGGAACACCGGGGAGCTGTTTTTT	CSVEFFGVTGNTGELFF
17	TRBV2	TRBJ2-7	NA	TRBD2	TGTGCCAGCAGTGAAGCGAATAGCGGGCCCTCTCCCTACGAGCAGTACTTC	CASSEANSGPSPYEQYF
14	TRBV7-9	TRBJ2-7	NA	TRBD1	TGTGCCAGCAGCCTTAGACAGGGTGCCTACGAGCAGTACTTC	CASSLRQGAYEQYF
16	TRBV6-5	TRBJ1-1	once	NA	TGTGCCAGCAGTTACTCGGACGGCGGGGGGGGCACTGAAGCTTTCTTT	CASSYSDGGGGTEAFF
12	TRBV5-1	TRBJ2-7	NA	NA	TGCGCCAGCAGCTTGGGCGAGGGTGAGCAGTACTTC	CASSLGEGEQYF
18	TRBV7-2	TRBJ1-1	NA	TRBD1	TGTGCCAGCAGCTTAGCATTCGTGGGGGGACAGGGGGACACTGAAGCTTTCTTT	CASSLAFVGGQGDTEAFF
13	TRBV7-9	TRBJ2-3	NA	NA	TGTGCCAGCAGCTTATCAGGGTCGGATACGCAGTATTTT	CASSLSGSDTQYF
15	TRBV15	TRBJ1-4	NA	NA	TGTGCCACCAGCAGAGGTGGAGGGTCAGAAGAAAAACTGTTTTTT	CATSRGGGSEEKLFF
14	TRBV18	TRBJ1-1	NA	NA	TGTGCCAGCTCTCCCACAGGGATGAACACTGAAGCTTTCTTT	CASSPTGMNTEAFF
15	TRBV28	TRBJ2-7	NA	TRBD1	TGTGCCAGCAGCCCTATGGGACAGGGGGCCTACGAGCAGTACTTC	CASSPMGQGAYEQYF
15	TRBV10-3	TRBJ1-5	NA	NA	TGTGCCATCAGTGGAGGGCAGGAAAATAATCAGCCCCAGCATTTT	CAISGGQENNQPQHF
16	TRBV6-4	TRBJ2-1	NA	TRBD2	TGTGCCAGCAGTGACGATGCGGGAGGGCCCCACAATGAGCAGTTCTTC	CASSDDAGGPHNEQFF
15	TRBV11-2	TRBJ1-2	NA	NA	TGTGCCAGCAGCTTAGGTCTGCACAGTGACTATGGCTACACCTTC	CASSLGLHSDYGYTF
15	TRBV4-1	TRBJ1-5	few	NA	TGCGCCAGCAGCCAAGATAGGGACACCGTATACCCCCAGCATTTT	CASSQDRDTVYPQHF
14	TRBV7-9	TRBJ2-3	once	TRBD2	TGTGCCAGCAGTGTCGGGGGGGGCACAGATACGCAGTATTTT	CASSVGGGTDTQYF
15	TRBV28	TRBJ1-2	NA	NA	TGTGCCAGCAACATTGACAGGCCTTCTAACTATGGCTACACCTTC	CASNIDRPSNYGYTF
14	TRBV6-1	TRBJ2-7	NA	NA	TGTGCCAGCAGTGAGGCGGTCTCCTCCTACGAGCAGTACTTC	CASSEAVSSYEQYF
16	TRBV4-2	TRBJ2-1	few	TRBD2	TGTGCCAGCAGCCAAATAGCGGGAGGGCCTGACAATGAGCAGTTCTTC	CASSQIAGGPDNEQFF
14	TRBV2	TRBJ1-1	NA	NA	TGTGCCAGCAGTGACTTGGGGGCAAGCACTGAAGCTTTCTTT	CASSDLGASTEAFF
17	TRBV5-6	TRBJ2-7	NA	NA	TGTGCCAGCAGCCCATTCCCGAGAGTCTATAGCTCCTACGAGCAGTACTTC	CASSPFPRVYSSYEQYF
15	TRBV6-1	TRBJ1-3	NA	NA	TGTGCCAGCAGTTTGGGACTTATCTCTGGAAACACCATATATTTT	CASSLGLISGNTIYF
11	TRBV6-6	TRBJ1-1	NA	NA	TGTGCCAGCACTCACGCAGGGGAAGCTTTCTTT	CASTHAGEAFF
11	TRBV28	TRBJ2-2	NA	NA	TGTGCCAGCAGTAAGCGCGGGGAGCTGTTTTTT	CASSKRGELFF
14	TRBV10-3	TRBJ1-1	NA	NA	TGTGCCATCAGATACACTACTCGGGACACTGAAGCTTTCTTT	CAIRYTTRDTEAFF
14	TRBV14	TRBJ2-1	NA	NA	TGTGCCAGCAGCCAAGATTCTAGGCCCCGAGGGCAGTTCTTC	CASSQDSRPRGQFF
13	TRBV5-6	TRBJ2-1	NA	NA	TGTGCCAGCAGCCCCGGGACTCCCGGGGAGCAGTTCTTC	CASSPGTPGEQFF
14	TRBV14	TRBJ2-7	NA	TRBD1	TGTGCCAGCAGCCCCGGACAGGGGGGGTACGAGCAGTACTTC	CASSPGQGGYEQYF
14	TRBV10-3	TRBJ2-2	NA	TRBD1	TGTGCCAGCCATGGGACAGTTGACACCGGGGAGCTGTTTTTT	CASHGTVDTGELFF
16	TRBV27	TRBJ1-2	NA	NA	TGTGCCAGCAGTTTCTCTATTAGGGGGGGGATCTATGGCTACACCTTC	CASSFSIRGGIYGYTF
14	TRBV9	TRBJ1-6	NA	TRBD1	TGTGCCAGCAGCGTCACAGGGGATAATTCACCCCTCCACTTT	CASSVTGDNSPLHF
16	TRBV7-3	TRBJ2-1	NA	NA	TGTGCCAGCAGCCATACTCCTCAGGGTGGATTGAATGAGCAGTTCTTC	CASSHTPQGGLNEQFF
15	TRBV11-2	TRBJ1-2	once	TRBD1	TGTGCCAGCACCGGGGACAGGCGAAGGAGCTATGGCTACACCTTC	CASTGDRRRSYGYTF
18	TRBV25-1	TRBJ2-2	few	NA	TGTGCCAGCAGCTCCCCGAAGGGGGAAGGCCTAAACACCGGGGAGCTGTTTTTT	CASSSPKGEGLNTGELFF